This T cell receptor beta chain was documented in a study of Ad26.COV2.S vaccination and SARS-CoV-2 variants. On the study more broadly: Participants got Ad26.COV2.S intramuscularly, once or twice 56 days apart.

Treatment meaning: 19 received Ad26.COV2.S at low or high dose, single or two shots; roughly five received placebo; per-sample allocation not given. The samples date from day 63 after the first vaccine or placebo injection. Study observations and caveats: Recipients of vaccine and of placebo showed similar breadth of their non-spike TCR repertoires.

Unmatched junction bases numbered 11, after V lost 5 bases and J lost 3 bases. Germline V CDR1 and CDR2: SEHNR, FQNEAQ (reference sequence). The CDR3 has 16 amino acids. Details on this clone: Its cognate antigen is unknown.

The repertoire was sequenced with immunoSEQ multiplex PCR; TCRdb's copy has only in-frame clones and lacks some. The data contain 240,000 or so clones, around 87% of them singletons. Sequenced here: peripheral blood, sampled in a trial of Ad26.COV2.S vaccine versus placebo. The V and J genes are TRBV7-9 and TRBJ2-3; 7 bases are a match to TRBD1. The clonotype comes from a person aged 18-60 years who received the Ad26.COV2.S COVID-19 vaccine or a placebo. This CDR3 reads CASSASRGSLTDTQYF. For the CDR3, the DNA is TGTGCCAGCAGCGCTAGCAGGGGGTCTTTGACAGATACGCAGTATTTT.